The T cell receptor beta chain under discussion was sequenced for a study of blood T cell repertoires in COVID-19. For the study at large: Samples taken during acute and convalescent COVID-19 were collected in the United States, Italy and Spain. T cells, B-cell-depleted T cells, or PBMCs provided the cDNA or gDNA that served as material.

Authors' processing steps: Amplifying reference gene primers gave estimates of nucleated cell counts. Assay: immunoSEQ multiplex PCR; the TCRdb copy retains only in-frame clones and omits some. The V and J calls and clone size are taken from that table; D and trimming were inferred from the DNA. The data contain some 30,000 clones, 90% of them singletons. This CDR3 has 14 residues. Germline V gene lookup returns CDR1 MNHEY and CDR2 SVGAGI. Trimming cost V 1 base and J 0 bases, with 4 bases left between them. The gene calls are TRBV6-5 and TRBJ1-3; D remains ambiguous. Specimen: peripheral blood. The clonotype comes from an older man with active or convalescent COVID-19. The CDR3 DNA is TGTGCCAGCAGTTACTTAGACTCTGGAAACACCATATATTTT. Translating it yields CASSYLDSGNTIYF.